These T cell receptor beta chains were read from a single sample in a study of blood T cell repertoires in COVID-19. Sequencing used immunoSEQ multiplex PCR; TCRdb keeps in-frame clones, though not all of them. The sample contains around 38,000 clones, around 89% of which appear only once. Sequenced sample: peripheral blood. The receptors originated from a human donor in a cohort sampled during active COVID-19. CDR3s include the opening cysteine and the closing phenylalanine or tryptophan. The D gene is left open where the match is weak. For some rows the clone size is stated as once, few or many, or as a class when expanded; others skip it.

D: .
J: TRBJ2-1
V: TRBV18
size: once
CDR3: CASSPSVSGNEQFF
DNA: TGTGCCAGCTCACCCTCCGTCAGCGGCAATGAGCAGTTCTTC

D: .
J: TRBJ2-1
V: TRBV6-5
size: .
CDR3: CASSTRNEQFF
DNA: TGTGCCAGCAGTACCCGGAATGAGCAGTTCTTC

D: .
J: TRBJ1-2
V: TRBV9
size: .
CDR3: CASSSRGAGHYGYTF
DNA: TGTGCCAGCAGCTCACGAGGTGCCGGTCACTATGGCTACACCTTC

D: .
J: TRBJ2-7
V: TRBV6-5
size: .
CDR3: CASSSVARYYEQYF
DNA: TGTGCCAGCAGCTCGGTAGCCCGATACTACGAGCAGTACTTC

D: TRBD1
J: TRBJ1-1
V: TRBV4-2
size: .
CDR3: CASSQEPGTGRTEAFF
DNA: TGTGCCAGCAGCCAGGAGCCGGGGACAGGGAGGACTGAAGCTTTCTTT

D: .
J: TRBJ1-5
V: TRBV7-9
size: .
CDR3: CASSRTEGGDQPQHF
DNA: TGTGCCAGCAGCCGAACTGAGGGGGGGGATCAGCCCCAGCATTTT

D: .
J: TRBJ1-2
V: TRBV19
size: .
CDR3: CASSIFLRTENYGYTF
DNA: TGTGCCAGTAGTATCTTTCTGAGGACAGAGAACTATGGCTACACCTTC

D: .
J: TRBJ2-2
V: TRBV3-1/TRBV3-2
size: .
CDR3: CASSQWGVNTGELFF
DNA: TGTGCCAGCAGCCAATGGGGGGTAAACACCGGGGAGCTGTTTTTT

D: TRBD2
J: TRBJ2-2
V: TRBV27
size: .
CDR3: CASSAVLAGGPGELFF
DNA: TGTGCCAGCAGTGCGGTACTAGCGGGAGGTCCCGGGGAGCTGTTTTTT

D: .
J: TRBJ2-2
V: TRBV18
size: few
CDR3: CASSRGQTSSGELFF
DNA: TGTGCCAGCTCACGAGGACAGACATCATCCGGGGAGCTGTTTTTT

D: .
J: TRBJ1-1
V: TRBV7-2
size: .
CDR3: CASSSAGSGTEAFF
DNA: TGTGCCAGCAGCTCTGCTGGGAGCGGCACTGAAGCTTTCTTT

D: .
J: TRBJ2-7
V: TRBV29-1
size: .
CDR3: CSVEHRDPYEQYF
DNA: TGCAGCGTTGAGCACAGGGACCCCTACGAGCAGTACTTC

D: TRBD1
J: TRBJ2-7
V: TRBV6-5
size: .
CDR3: CASTRTGGLYEQYF
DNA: TGTGCCAGCACCCGGACAGGGGGGTTGTACGAGCAGTACTTC

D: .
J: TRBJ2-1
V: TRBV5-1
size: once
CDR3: CASSLDRFDNEQFF
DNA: TGCGCCAGCAGCTTGGACAGGTTTGACAATGAGCAGTTCTTC

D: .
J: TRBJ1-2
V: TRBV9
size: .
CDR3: CASSVAGGYTF
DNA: TGTGCCAGCAGCGTAGCGGGGGGCTACACCTTC

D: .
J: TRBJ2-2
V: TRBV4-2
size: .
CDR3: CASSQEPGIAGELFF
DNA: TGTGCCAGCAGCCAAGAGCCGGGAATCGCCGGGGAGCTGTTTTTT

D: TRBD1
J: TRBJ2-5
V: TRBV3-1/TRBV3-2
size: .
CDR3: CASSKRDSQETQYF
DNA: TGTGCCAGCAGCAAGAGGGACAGCCAAGAGACCCAGTACTTC

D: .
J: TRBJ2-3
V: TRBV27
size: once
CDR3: CASSLNAGLTDTQYF
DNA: TGTGCCAGCAGTTTAAACGCGGGACTCACAGATACGCAGTATTTT

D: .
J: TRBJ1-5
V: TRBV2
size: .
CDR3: CASSVRVRDQPQHF
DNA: TGTGCCAGCAGTGTGCGGGTGCGGGATCAGCCCCAGCATTTT

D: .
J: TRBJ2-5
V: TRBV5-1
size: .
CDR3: CASYRDQETQYF
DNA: TGCGCCAGCTACAGGGACCAAGAGACCCAGTACTTC

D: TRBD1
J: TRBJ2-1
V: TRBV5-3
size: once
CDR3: CARSSTDRDSSYNEQFF
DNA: TGTGCCAGAAGCTCTACCGATAGGGACAGCTCCTACAATGAGCAGTTCTTC

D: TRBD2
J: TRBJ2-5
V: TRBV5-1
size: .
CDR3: CASSLAASGSTGETQYF
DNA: TGCGCCAGCAGCTTGGCCGCGAGCGGGAGCACCGGGGAGACCCAGTACTTC

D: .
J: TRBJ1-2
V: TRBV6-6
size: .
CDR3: CASSEAGAPGGYTF
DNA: TGTGCCAGCAGCGAGGCGGGGGCCCCTGGAGGGTACACCTTC

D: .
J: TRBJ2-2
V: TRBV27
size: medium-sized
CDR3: CASTTPDSMTGELFF
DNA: TGTGCCAGCACCACCCCAGACAGTATGACCGGGGAGCTGTTTTTT

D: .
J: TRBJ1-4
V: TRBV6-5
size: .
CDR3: CASRSTGSNEKLFF
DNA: TGTGCCAGCAGGAGCACAGGTTCTAATGAAAAACTGTTTTTT

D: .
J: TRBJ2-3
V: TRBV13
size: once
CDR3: CASSLGRAQDTQYF
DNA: TGTGCCAGCAGCTTAGGGAGGGCCCAAGATACGCAGTATTTT

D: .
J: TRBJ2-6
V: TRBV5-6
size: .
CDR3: CASSLVGSGANVLTF
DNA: TGTGCCAGCAGCTTGGTCGGCTCTGGGGCCAACGTCCTGACTTTC

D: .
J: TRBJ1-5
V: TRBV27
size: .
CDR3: CASSYYSNQPQHF
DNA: TGTGCCAGCAGTTACTATAGCAATCAGCCCCAGCATTTT

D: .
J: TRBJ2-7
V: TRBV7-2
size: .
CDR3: CASSARSLAEQYF
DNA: TGTGCCAGCAGCGCTCGGTCCCTTGCCGAGCAGTACTTC

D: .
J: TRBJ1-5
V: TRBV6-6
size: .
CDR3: CASSYSYGINQPQHF
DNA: TGTGCCAGCAGTTACTCGTACGGGATTAATCAGCCCCAGCATTTT

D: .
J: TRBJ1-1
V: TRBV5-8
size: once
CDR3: CASSLEHRNTEAFF
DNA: TGTGCCAGCAGCTTGGAACACCGGAACACTGAAGCTTTCTTT

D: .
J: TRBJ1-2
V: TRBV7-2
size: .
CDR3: CASSLNGGARLGYTF
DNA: TGTGCCAGCAGCTTAAATGGAGGGGCTCGGCTTGGCTACACCTTC

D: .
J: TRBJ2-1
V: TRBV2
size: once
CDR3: CASSETGNNEQFF
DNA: TGTGCCAGCAGTGAAACCGGGAACAATGAGCAGTTCTTC

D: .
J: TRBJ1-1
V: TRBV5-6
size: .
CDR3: CASSLGTRVWDSEAFF
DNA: TGTGCCAGCAGCTTGGGAACGCGGGTCTGGGATAGTGAAGCTTTCTTT

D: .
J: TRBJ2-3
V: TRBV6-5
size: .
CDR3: CASSWGLGYTQYF
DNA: TGTGCCAGCAGTTGGGGCTTGGGGTATACGCAGTATTTT

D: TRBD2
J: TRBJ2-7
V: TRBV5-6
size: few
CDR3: CASSLNQAGGPWDF
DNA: TGTGCCAGCAGCTTAAACCAGGCGGGAGGGCCTTGGGACTTC

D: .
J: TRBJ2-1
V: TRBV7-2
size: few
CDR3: CASSQERHNEQFF
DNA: TGTGCCAGCAGTCAAGAGCGGCACAATGAGCAGTTCTTC